What follows are 7 T cell receptor beta chains derived from one specimen sequenced in a study of shared clonotypes between healthy human individuals. Libraries were prepared by immunoSEQ multiplex PCR; TCRdb keeps only in-frame clonotypes and omits some of them. The profile covers about 680,000 clones, with about two thirds appearing a single time and 1.8% taken by the ten largest. The source material was memory CD4+ T cells sorted from blood. The subset is: CD45RA-negative fraction. Every receptor here comes from a woman under 40 in good health.

The CDR3 here is CASSLNRIAGAEQYF. The CDR3 DNA reads as TGTGCCAGCAGCTTAAATCGGATAGCGGGAGCCGAGCAGTACTTC. This sequence joins TRBV7-9 and TRBJ2-7; 9 bases fit TRBD2. The CDR3 contains 15 residues. Germline CDR1 reads SEHNR; CDR2 reads FQNEAQ (reference sequence). With 2 bases clipped from V and 6 bases from J, the junction kept 8 bases outside the gene matches.

The V call is TRBV18, the J call TRBJ1-4; D gene ambiguous. CDR1 and CDR2 from the germline V gene are KGHSH and LQKENI. The CDR3 is 17 residues long. V was clipped by 3 bases and J by 0 bases, with 14 bases between them. CDR3 region: CASSPGIPIATNEKLFF. In DNA form, the CDR3 reads TGTGCCAGCTCACCGGGAATCCCGATTGCAACTAATGAAAAACTGTTTTTT.

CDR3: CASSQVAGGADTQYF. The CDR3 coding sequence is TGTGCCAGCAGCCAAGTGGCGGGAGGGGCGGATACGCAGTATTTT. The chain joins TRBV4-2 to TRBJ2-3; 9 bases are a match to TRBD2. V was clipped by 1 base and J by 6 bases; unmatched bases: 5. Per the germline V gene, CDR1 is LGHNA and CDR2 is YNFKEQ. This CDR3 is 15 amino acids long.

The chain links TRBV6-6 to TRBJ1-2; D uncertain. Per the germline V gene, CDR1 is MNHNY and CDR2 is SVGAGI (reference sequence). This CDR3 spans 16 amino acids. Trimming removed 3 bases at V and 1 base at J, with 15 bases between. The CDR3 DNA reads as TGTGCCAGCAGTTATGCCTCTTTGTTCGTTAACTATGGCTACACCTTC. This codes for CASSYASLFVNYGYTF.

In regard to this clone: A far larger clone is only one base removed, so a read error is likely. Other DNA sequences in this specimen translate into the identical CDR3. The rearrangement joins TRBV7-9 to TRBJ1-5; D possibly corresponds to TRBD1 (5 bases). The CDR3 extends over 15 amino acids. Germline V gives CDR1 SEHNR, CDR2 FQNEAQ (reference sequence). The CDR3 sequence is CASSLEGPRNQPQHF. In nucleotides, the CDR3 is TGTGCCAGCAGCTTGGAGGGACCTCGCAATCAGCCTCAGCATTTT.

This chain joins TRBV5-6 and TRBJ1-1, with D unclear. Trimming cost V 0 bases and J 2 bases, with 11 bases left between them. Germline lookup yields CDR1 SGHDT and CDR2 YYEEEE. The CDR3 is 15 residues long. CDR3 in amino acids: CASSLGRIVNTEAFF. In DNA, the CDR3 is TGTGCCAGCAGCTTGGGGCGGATCGTTAACACTGAAGCTTTCTTT.

This chain uses TRBV29-1 with TRBJ2-5; 10 bases are a match to TRBD2. The germline gives CDR1 SQVTM, CDR2 ANQGSEA. The J segment lost 5 bases and the V segment lost 3 bases, leaving 6 bases of the junction unmatched. The CDR3 covers 14 residues. The CDR3 protein is CSVDPSGRGETQYF. CDR3 coding DNA: TGCAGCGTTGACCCTAGCGGGAGAGGGGAGACCCAGTACTTC.